Sequencing of this T cell receptor (beta chain) was carried out in a study of T cell repertoires in cytomegalovirus infection. Study-level background: Use of recently identified HLA-C-restricted and well-studied HLA-B-restricted CMV epitopes was part of the study. Indications of both CMV infection and matching HLA type were provided by public TCR beta signatures.

This CDR3 comprises 16 residues. Trimming shortened V by 6 bases and J by 4 bases, and 19 bases separated the two germline ends. From germline, CDR1 is MDHEN and CDR2 SYDVKM. The study's findings and limits: Carriers of CMV plus the relevant HLA were identified by cumulative public TCR beta family frequency. HLA-C-restricted CMV clonotypes gave the most frequent clonotype in two of eight donors.

TCRdb processed the reads anew with MiXCR; each CDR3 protein has one entry. Of some 500,000 distinct CDR3 sequences in the sample, 30% to 40% are singletons; the top ten hold about 17%. This clonotype was picked up a small number of times. Its antigen remains unidentified. The chain links TRBV28 to TRBJ1-5; possibly TRBD1 for D (6 bases). Sequencing used cultured PBMCs, obtained from culture after CMV antigen stimulation. The sequence derives from a human donor in good health (CMV status not recorded). Some clones in this sample may be carry-over from other donors' samples. CDR3 DNA sequence: TGTGCCAGCAGCCGTACGACCATAGACAGGAATCAGCCCCAGCATTTT. Residues: CASSRTTIDRNQPQHF.